The 2 T cell receptor beta chains reported below all come from one sample, sequenced in a study of blood T cell repertoires in COVID-19. Generated by immunoSEQ multiplex PCR, the TCRdb table keeps only in-frame clones and is missing some. The sample holds roughly 22,000 clones, roughly four fifths seen once. Sequenced: peripheral blood. The receptors come from a woman between 65 and 79 years old with COVID-19, enrolled during active disease.

The chain is built from TRBV5-4 and TRBJ1-6; 8 nucleotides agree with TRBD1. This CDR3 has 14 residues. Germline V gives CDR1 SGHNT, CDR2 YYREEE (reference sequence). Losses at the gene ends were 4 bases for V and 5 bases for J; bases not matched to a gene: 2. The chain's CDR3 is CASSPDRDNSPLHF. The CDR3, as DNA: TGTGCCAGCAGCCCGGACAGGGATAATTCACCCCTCCACTTT.

This clone has just one count. J is TRBJ1-4 and V is TRBV5-6; D possibly corresponds to TRBD1 (6 bases). V was shortened by 5 bases and J by 0 bases, with 14 bases between the two germline ends. The CDR3 has 16 residues. CDR1 and CDR2 (germline): SGHDT, YYEEEE. DNA of the CDR3: TGTGCCAGCAGAGATTGGGGGGGCGCAACTAATGAAAAACTGTTTTTT. This encodes CASRDWGGATNEKLFF.